Each of the 23 T cell receptor beta chains below was sequenced from the same sample in a study of T-cell reconstitution after alpha-beta-depleted transplantation in children. Unique molecular identifiers were used to barcode this TCRbeta library. TCRdb used MiXCR to reprocess the PCR reads, holding one entry per CDR3 protein. The sample has about 260,000 distinct CDR3 sequences, just under 8.5% seen once. Sequencing used PBMCs, mostly from graft donor cells, obtained 180 days after TCRalphabeta/CD19-depleted stem cell transplant. All receptors derive from a male patient younger than 18 who had a stem cell transplant for acute lymphoblastic leukemia, so the T cells may come from the graft donor.

This clonotype was counted a few times. The chain is built from TRBV5-5 and TRBJ1-2, with 7 positions matching TRBD1. Germline CDR1 and CDR2: SGHKS and YYEKEE (reference sequence). Germline trimming cut 4 bases from V and 4 bases from J; bases unmatched to any gene: 7. The CDR3 runs 14 residues. This CDR3 is CASSPGQASYGYTF. The DNA for the CDR3 is TGTGCCAGCAGCCCCGGACAGGCCTCCTATGGCTACACCTTC.

This clonotype has at least ten counts. The V gene is TRBV6-2 or TRBV6-3, the J gene TRBJ1-5; TRBD1 matches 9 bases. Germline V gene lookup returns CDR1 MNHEY and CDR2 SVGEGT. This CDR3 contains 17 residues. V dropped 2 bases and J dropped 0; count of bases not matched to a gene: 5. The CDR3 loop reads CASSYGGQGVSNQPQHF. CDR3 DNA sequence: TGTGCCAGCAGTTACGGGGGACAGGGAGTTAGCAATCAGCCCCAGCATTTT.

This clonotype was observed at least ten times. The CDR3, as DNA: TGTGCCAGCTCACCGACGATCCTAGCGGAGCAAGAGACCCAGTACTTC. It codes for CASSPTILAEQETQYF. The chain recombines TRBV18 with TRBJ2-5, with 7 bases identical to TRBD2. The V gene end was trimmed by 3 bases and the J gene end by 2 bases; junction bases not matched to a gene: 9. The CDR3 spans 16 residues. Germline V gene lookup returns CDR1 KGHSH and CDR2 LQKENI.

This clonotype has ten or more counts. The rearrangement links TRBV28 to TRBJ1-1; tentatively, D is TRBD1 (5 bases). Trimming pared 2 bases from V and 5 bases from J, leaving 6 bases between. Germline V gene sequence: CDR1 MDHEN, CDR2 SYDVKM. The CDR3 consists of 12 residues. For the CDR3, the DNA is TGTGCCAGCAGTTTAGAGGGGACTGAAGCTTTCTTT. Its translation is CASSLEGTEAFF.

This clonotype was observed many times. The rearrangement links TRBV4-2 to TRBJ2-7; D remains unclear. V was trimmed by 0 bases and J by 1 base, leaving 10 bases between them. In germline, CDR1 is LGHNA, CDR2 YNFKEQ. CDR3 size: 15 residues. CDR3 DNA: TGTGCCAGCAGCCAAGATCCGGGCTTTTCCTACGAGCAGTACTTC. It codes for CASSQDPGFSYEQYF.

On this clonotype: A read error may be the cause here, since a much bigger clone is one base away. V usage is TRBV28 and J usage is TRBJ2-6; tentatively, D is TRBD1 (5 bases). CDR1 is MDHEN and CDR2 is SYDVKM in the germline V gene. The CDR3 has 16 amino acids. V lost 8 bases and J lost 0, with 14 bases in between. The CDR3 reads CASALRGGSGANVLTF. For the CDR3, the DNA is TGTGCCAGCGCCTTAAGGGGCGGCTCTGGGGCCAACGTCCTGACTTTC.

This clonotype was seen repeatedly, ten times or more. This sequence joins TRBV7-6 and TRBJ1-1, with 7 bases aligning to TRBD1. The V gene end was trimmed by 5 bases and the J gene end by 6 bases; junction bases not matched to a gene: 6. Germline CDR1 reads SGHVS; CDR2 reads FNYEAQ. This CDR3 spans 13 amino acids. CDR3 nucleotides: TGTGCCAGCAGCCAGGGGGGGTTAGCTGAAGCTTTCTTT. Translated, it gives CASSQGGLAEAFF.

In this sample, this clonotype turned up many times. J is TRBJ2-1 and V is TRBV5-1, with TRBD1 matching 8 bases. CDR1 and CDR2 (germline): SGHRS, YFSETQ. The J segment lost 1 base and the V segment lost 2 bases, leaving 8 bases of the junction unmatched. This CDR3 spans 17 amino acids. CDR3 protein: CASSFFPGQASYNEQFF. The CDR3 coding sequence is TGCGCCAGCAGCTTCTTCCCGGGACAGGCTTCCTACAATGAGCAGTTCTTC.

The chain employs TRBV6-2 or TRBV6-3 and TRBJ1-1; 7 positions match TRBD1. Germline V gives CDR1 MNHEY, CDR2 SVGEGT. This CDR3 has 18 residues. After removal of 6 bases from V and 7 bases from J, the junction contained 23 bases not matched to a gene. CDR3 amino acids: CASRRTGNGAGGLFEAFF. CDR3 DNA sequence: TGTGCCAGCAGAAGAACCGGGAACGGGGCAGGGGGTTTGTTTGAAGCTTTCTTT.

This clonotype has a count of ten or more. This chain uses TRBV15 with TRBJ2-5; D remains ambiguous. CDR1 and CDR2 from the germline V gene are LNHNV and YYDKDF (reference sequence). V lost 3 bases and J 4 bases, leaving 9 bases between the germline ends. There are 13 residues in the CDR3. As DNA, the CDR3 is TGTGCCACCAGCAGTCGTGGTGCAGAGACCCAGTACTTC. As protein: CATSSRGAETQYF. The full variable domain, rest sourced from reference TRBV15 and TRBJ2-5, is DAMVIQNPRYQVTQFGKPVTLSCSQTLNHNVMYWYQQKSSQAPKLLFHYYDKDFNNEADTPDNFQSRRPNTSFCFLDIRSPGLGDTAMYLCATSSRGAETQYFGPGTRLLVL.

The rearrangement links TRBV7-3 to TRBJ2-5; D call uncertain. V was pared by 3 bases and J by 1 base, with 18 bases between. CDR1 is SGHTA, CDR2 FQGTGA, per germline. The CDR3 has 17 residues. The CDR3, as DNA: TGTGCCAGCAGCTTCCCCGCGCCCAGAGATATCCAAGAGACCCAGTACTTC. Translated: CASSFPAPRDIQETQYF.

This clonotype came up many times. The chain links TRBV6-2 or TRBV6-3 to TRBJ1-1; TRBD1 might be the D (5 bases). The CDR3 loop spans 14 amino acids. V was pared by 6 bases and J by 0 bases, with 11 bases between. Germline values: CDR1 MNHEY, CDR2 SVGEGT. In nucleotides, the CDR3 is TGTGCCAGCAGCCGGGGACGGTTGAACACTGAAGCTTTCTTT. It translates to CASSRGRLNTEAFF.

This clonotype was found many times. The J gene is TRBJ2-7, the V gene TRBV4-2; tentative D call: TRBD2 (5 bases). This CDR3 contains 15 residues. Germline V CDR1 and CDR2: LGHNA, YNFKEQ. V was clipped by 5 bases and J by 0 bases, with 14 bases between them. CDR3 DNA sequence: TGTGCCAGCAGCTTTAGATGGACTCTCTCCTACGAGCAGTACTTC. Translation: CASSFRWTLSYEQYF.

This clonotype has at least ten counts. The rearrangement uses TRBV19 and TRBJ2-7; D is undetermined. Trimming pared 5 bases from V and 4 bases from J, leaving 18 bases between. There are 15 residues in the CDR3. Per germline, CDR1 LNHDA and CDR2 SQIVND (reference sequence). DNA for the CDR3: TGTGCCAGTAGTCACAGTCCCCCAGGACCTTACGAGCAGTACTTC. It codes for CASSHSPPGPYEQYF.

This clonotype was observed many times. This rearrangement joins TRBV11-2 to TRBJ2-5; unclear D gene. V was trimmed by 3 bases and J by 5 bases, leaving 7 bases between them. This CDR3 is built from 12 residues. Germline loops: CDR1 SGHAT, CDR2 FQNNGV. CDR3 in DNA: TGTGCCAGCAGCTTCGCCGGGGAGACCCAGTACTTC. Its protein product is CASSFAGETQYF.

V usage is TRBV9 and J usage is TRBJ2-7; 9 positions agree with TRBD1. V gave up 4 bases and J gave up 4 bases; unmatched junction bases: 6. CDR1 and CDR2 from the germline V gene are SGDLS and YYNGEE. This CDR3 comprises 14 residues. DNA for the CDR3: TGTGCCAGCAGCCGAAGGGACAGGGAATACGAGCAGTACTTC. Residues: CASSRRDREYEQYF.

Regarding this clonotype: A much larger clone lies a single base off, so this may be a read error. J is TRBJ2-5 and V is TRBV5-1; 7 bases are a match to TRBD1. Germline CDR1 is SGHRS and CDR2 is YFSETQ. The CDR3 runs 13 residues. CDR3 nucleotides: TGCGCCAGCAGGGGACAGAAGCAAGAGACCCAGTGCTTC. Translation gives CASRGQKQETQCF. The full variable domain, completed using reference TRBV5-1 and TRBJ2-5, is KAGVTQTPRYLIKTRGQQVTLSCSPISGHRSVSWYQQTPGQGLQFLFEYFSETQRNKGNFPGRFSGRQFSNSRSEMNVSTLELGDSALYLCASRGQKQETQCFGPGTRLLVL.

This clonotype was recorded many times. The V and J genes are TRBV14 and TRBJ2-7; the match to TRBD1 covers 9 bases. The germline V gene has CDR1 SGHDN and CDR2 FVKESK. The CDR3 is 16 amino acids. Losses at the gene ends were 3 bases for V and 3 bases for J; bases not matched to a gene: 9. CDR3 in DNA: TGTGCCAGCAGCCAGGGCCAGGGACAGGGATACTACGAGCAGTACTTC. As protein: CASSQGQGQGYYEQYF.

To note about this clonotype: Possible read error: a much larger clone is one base away. The chain couples TRBV4-3 to TRBJ2-5, with D perhaps given as TRBD1 or TRBD2 (5 bases each). The CDR3 spans 13 residues. In germline, CDR1 is LGHNA, CDR2 YSLEER. Trimming cost V 9 bases and J 7 bases, with 18 bases left between them. The CDR3 loop reads CASSPGRAGTQYF. As DNA, the CDR3 is TGCGCCAGTTCTCCGGGACGAGCAGGGACCCAGTACTTC.

Of note for this clonotype: Since a much larger clone is just one base distant, this may be a read error. The rearrangement links TRBV27 to TRBJ2-7; the D gene is possibly TRBD1 (6 bases). Germline V gives CDR1 MNHEY, CDR2 SMNVEV (reference sequence). V was cut by 4 bases and J by 4 bases, with 17 bases left in between. This CDR3 spans 15 amino acids. The CDR3 sequence is CASSSPRDTVYEQYF. The CDR3 DNA follows: TGTGCCAGCAGTTCCCCCCGGGACACGGTATACGAGCAGTACTTC.

The chain combines TRBV4-1 with TRBJ2-5; the D gene is possibly TRBD2 (6 bases). This CDR3 has 16 residues. Trimming left V 0 bases short and J 2 bases short, with 13 bases between. CDR1 is MGHRA, CDR2 YSYEKL, per germline. The CDR3 is CASSQEKGGRQETQYF. DNA for the CDR3: TGCGCCAGCAGCCAAGAAAAAGGAGGGAGGCAAGAGACCCAGTACTTC.

In its sample, this clonotype was seen many times. The chain couples TRBV12-3 or TRBV12-4 to TRBJ1-1, with D tentatively TRBD1 (6 bases). V was trimmed by 3 bases and J by 1 base, leaving 12 bases between them. This CDR3 has 15 residues. CDR3 amino acids: CASSLRTVRNTEAFF. The CDR3 DNA is TGTGCCAGCAGTTTGCGGACAGTCAGGAACACTGAAGCTTTCTTT.

This clonotype was recorded many times. The chain recombines TRBV5-6 with TRBJ1-2; 9 bases align to TRBD1. This CDR3 region has 15 residues. Germline V gene lookup returns CDR1 SGHDT and CDR2 YYEEEE. V gave up 2 bases and J gave up 2 bases; unmatched junction bases: 4. In DNA form, the CDR3 reads TGTGCCAGCAGCTTTGAGGACAGGGGAAACTATGGCTACACCTTC. It is translated as CASSFEDRGNYGYTF.